These 17 T cell receptor beta chains came from one sample sequenced in a study of PD-1 blockade in classical Hodgkin lymphoma. This table comes from immunoSEQ multiplex PCR, and its TCRdb copy is limited to in-frame clones, with some not included. The sample contains 43,000 or so clones, roughly 90% of which appear only once. Each patient experienced a relapse that followed autologous stem cell transplantation, and brentuximab vedotin exposure varied. The material was peripheral blood mononuclear cells (PBMCs), obtained at baseline. The receptors originated from a human donor with classical Hodgkin lymphoma.

The CDR3, as DNA: TGTGCCAGCAGCTTAAACGGCGGGACAGGTCTATACAATGAGCAGTTCTTC. This codes for CASSLNGGTGLYNEQFF. The chain is built from TRBV7-3 and TRBJ2-1; the match to TRBD1 covers 8 bases. The CDR3 length is 17 residues. With 1 base clipped from V and 4 bases from J, the junction kept 9 bases outside the gene matches. Germline CDR1 and CDR2: SGHTA and FQGTGA.

This clone appeared a few times. The rearrangement links TRBV19 to TRBJ1-1, with unresolved D. Germline V CDR1 and CDR2: LNHDA, SQIVND (reference sequence). Trimming stripped 10 bases from V and 4 bases from J, with 13 bases between. This CDR3 has 12 amino acids. CDR3 nucleotide sequence: TGTGCCACGGACGGCTGGGGCACTGAAGCTTTCTTT. It codes for CATDGWGTEAFF.

The chain joins TRBV28 to TRBJ2-7; no reliable D call. Germline values: CDR1 MDHEN, CDR2 SYDVKM. This CDR3 spans 16 amino acids. Trimming pared 8 bases from V and 0 bases from J, leaving 20 bases between. The CDR3 region is CASSRSRHRSSYEQYF. CDR3 bases: TGTGCCAGCTCCCGATCTCGGCATCGGAGCTCCTACGAGCAGTACTTC.

This chain links TRBV5-3 with TRBJ2-5, with 14 bases lining up with TRBD2. TRBV5-3 is treated as an ORF (open reading frame) with a function not yet certain. CDR3 length equals 18 residues. The V segment lost 4 bases and the J segment 1 base; nucleotides outside the gene matches: 9. CDR3 residues: CARSLGLAGVGGQETQYF. In DNA, the CDR3 is TGTGCCAGAAGCCTGGGACTAGCGGGAGTCGGGGGCCAAGAGACCCAGTACTTC.

The V and J genes are TRBV7-3 and TRBJ2-3; a possible D gene is TRBD2 (6 bases). V lost 5 bases, J lost 11 bases, and 17 bases lay in between. CDR3 size: 13 residues. Germline V lookup: CDR1 SGHTA, CDR2 FQGTGA. The CDR3 protein is CASSQGTAGRQYF. As DNA, the CDR3 is TGTGCCAGCAGCCAAGGGACCGCGGGACGGCAGTATTTT. Based on the CDR3 plus reference TRBV7-3 and TRBJ2-3, the full variable domain is GAGVSQTPSNKVTEKGKYVELRCDPISGHTALYWYRQSLGQGPEFLIYFQGTGAADDSGLPNDRFFAVRPEGSVSTLKIQRTERGDSAVYLCASSQGTAGRQYFGPGTRLTVL.

This clone has a single count. The chain links TRBV7-2 to TRBJ1-5; D is uncertain. The CDR3 length is 13 residues. The germline V gene has CDR1 SGHTA and CDR2 FQGNSA. Trimming took 3 bases from V and 3 from J, leaving 6 bases between them. In DNA form, the CDR3 reads TGTGCCAGCAGCTTCGACACCAATCAGCCCCAGCATTTT. Translation: CASSFDTNQPQHF.

J is TRBJ1-2 and V is TRBV5-8; 9 bases are shared with TRBD1. The CDR3 is 16 residues long. Germline CDR1 is SGHTS and CDR2 is YDEGEE. The J segment lost 9 bases and the V segment lost 3 bases, leaving 15 bases of the junction unmatched. DNA of the CDR3: TGTGCCAGCAGCTGGGGGGACAGGGAAATCCTTAAGAGCTACACCTTC. Translated: CASSWGDREILKSYTF.

Concerning this clone: Other DNA sequences in the same sample also yield this CDR3. The chain links TRBV27 to TRBJ1-2; no definite D call. Trimming removed 0 bases from V and 4 bases from J, with 6 bases in between. The CDR3 length is 13 residues. The germline V gene encodes CDR1 MNHEY and CDR2 SMNVEV (reference sequence). CDR3 in DNA: TGTGCCAGCAGTTTATCGCCTGGCTATGGCTACACCTTC. As protein: CASSLSPGYGYTF.

This clone was seen once. V gene TRBV5-4 combines with J gene TRBJ2-7; 11 nucleotides align to TRBD2. The CDR3 is 16 amino acids. Germline CDR1 reads SGHNT; CDR2 reads YYREEE (reference sequence). The ends lost 0 bases at V and 4 bases at J; junction bases unmatched: 6. The CDR3 DNA reads as TGTGCCAGCAGCTTGGGACTAGCGGGAAAGTCTTACGAGCAGTACTTC. Protein product: CASSLGLAGKSYEQYF. The whole variable domain, filled in from reference TRBV5-4 and TRBJ2-7, reads ETGVTQSPTHLIKTRGQQVTLRCSSQSGHNTVSWYQQALGQGPQFIFQYYREEENGRGNFPPRFSGLQFPNYSSELNVNALELDDSALYLCASSLGLAGKSYEQYFGPGTRLTVT.

The rearrangement uses TRBV5-1 and TRBJ1-1; the match to TRBD1 covers 8 bases. Germline-derived CDR1 and CDR2 are SGHRS and YFSETQ. The CDR3 consists of 12 residues. V gave up 6 bases and J gave up 10 bases; unmatched junction bases: 8. CDR3 bases: TGCGCCAGCACCCCCTCTACAGGGGGAGCTTTCTTT. The encoded protein is CASTPSTGGAFF.

The CDR3 DNA sequence: TGTGCCAGCAGTCATACGACGGCCAGGGGACACTATGGCTACACCTTC. Encoded protein: CASSHTTARGHYGYTF. V and J are TRBV28 and TRBJ1-2, with a weak D call TRBD1 (6 bases). Between the trimmed V and J ends, which lost 5 bases and 3 bases, there was a span of 19 bases. The CDR3 totals 16 residues. CDR1 MDHEN and CDR2 SYDVKM come from the germline V gene.

J is TRBJ2-7 and V is TRBV25-1, with D unclear. Per germline, CDR1 MGHDK and CDR2 SYGVNS. The CDR3 runs to 15 residues. Trimming shortened V by 4 bases and J by 3 bases, and 16 bases separated the two germline ends. As DNA, the CDR3 is TGTGCCAGCAGTGCCCCCATGGGTCACGTCTACGAGCAGTACTTC. Its translation is CASSAPMGHVYEQYF.

The rearrangement joins TRBV15 to TRBJ1-4, with 7 bases fitting TRBD1. The V gene end was trimmed by 5 bases and the J gene end by 7 bases; junction bases not matched to a gene: 4. CDR3 length: 13 residues. Germline V gives CDR1 LNHNV, CDR2 YYDKDF (reference sequence). The CDR3 region has the DNA TGTGCCACCAGCCCCAGGGGGATTGAAAAACTGTTTTTT. Residues: CATSPRGIEKLFF.

This clone was recorded once. The chain uses TRBV19 and TRBJ2-7, with unresolved D. CDR1 LNHDA and CDR2 SQIVND come from the germline V gene (reference sequence). The CDR3 sequence is 13 residues long. V shed 4 bases and J shed 2 bases, with 9 bases lying between them. The CDR3 DNA sequence: TGTGCCAGTAGTAATCGGCTTACCTACGAGCAGTACTTC. Amino acids: CASSNRLTYEQYF.

The V gene is TRBV7-9, the J gene TRBJ1-4, with D unresolved. The ends were cut back, 2 bases at V and 0 bases at J, with 10 bases in the middle. The CDR3 sequence is 16 residues long. CDR1 and CDR2 from the germline V gene are SEHNR and FQNEAQ (reference sequence). The CDR3 spells CASSLPTEATNEKLFF. As DNA, the CDR3 is TGTGCCAGCAGCTTACCTACGGAAGCAACTAATGAAAAACTGTTTTTT.

The chain joins TRBV7-9 to TRBJ2-1; D might be TRBD1 (6 bases). The V end was cut by 6 bases, the J end by 5 bases, with 14 bases between. Germline assignment: CDR1 SEHNR and CDR2 FQNEAQ (reference sequence). CDR3 length equals 14 residues. CDR3 bases: TGTGCCAGCAGACCCGGGGACAACGACAATGAGCAGTTCTTC. Amino acid sequence: CASRPGDNDNEQFF.

This chain connects TRBV20-1 to TRBJ2-1, with a weak D call TRBD1 (6 bases). The V end lost 3 bases, the J end lost 15 bases, and 15 bases lay between the germline ends. Looked up from germline, CDR1 is DFQATT and CDR2 is SNEGSKA (reference sequence). The CDR3 runs to 11 residues. DNA for the CDR3: TGCAGTGCTAGCAACAGGGACGTTCCGTTCTTC. It codes for CSASNRDVPFF.